This T cell receptor beta chain was recorded in a study of radiation and T cells in renal cell carcinoma. Germline CDR1 is MGHRA and CDR2 is YSYEKL. With 5 bases clipped from V and 0 bases from J, the junction kept 17 bases outside the gene matches. This CDR3 has 20 residues. Regarding treatment: treatment-naive control, cytoreductive nephrectomy. In its sample, this clone was seen a few times. Some clones are missing from TCRdb's copy, which holds only in-frame ones; the method was immunoSEQ multiplex PCR. The data show 24,000 or so clones, around half seen once. The chain couples TRBV4-1 to TRBJ1-3, with 9 bases identical to TRBD1. Sequences were derived from tumor tissue, sampled from a patient whose treatment was nephrectomy without radiotherapy. The origin of this receptor is a human donor with renal cell carcinoma. The CDR3 coding sequence is TGCGCCAGCAGCTCGACTCCGGGACAGGGTACAAGAAGCTCTGGAAACACCATATATTTT. Protein: CASSSTPGQGTRSSGNTIYF.